This TCR beta chain was captured in a study of response to subunit inactivated influenza vaccine. Overall study results and limits: Authors suggested that a seasonal influenza vaccination recruits few new T cells each time.

TCRdb fed the RT-PCR reads into MiXCR, producing one record per CDR3 protein. Of some 480,000 distinct CDR3 sequences listed, 11% are singletons. The CDR3 covers 14 residues. CDR1 is SQVTM, CDR2 ANQGSEA, per germline. The germline V and J ends were trimmed by 5 bases and 5 bases, with 16 bases remaining between them. This clonotype was observed at least ten times. Its cognate antigen is unknown. The origin of this receptor is a man aged 50-59 years who received an inactivated influenza vaccine. The chain carries TRBV29-1 and TRBJ2-1, with D perhaps matching TRBD1 (5 bases). The sample consisted of PBMCs from blood, taken 45 days after vaccination. In nucleotides, the CDR3 is TGCAGCGTTCGAAAGGGGATGGAAAACAATGAGCAGTTCTTC. Its protein product is CSVRKGMENNEQFF.